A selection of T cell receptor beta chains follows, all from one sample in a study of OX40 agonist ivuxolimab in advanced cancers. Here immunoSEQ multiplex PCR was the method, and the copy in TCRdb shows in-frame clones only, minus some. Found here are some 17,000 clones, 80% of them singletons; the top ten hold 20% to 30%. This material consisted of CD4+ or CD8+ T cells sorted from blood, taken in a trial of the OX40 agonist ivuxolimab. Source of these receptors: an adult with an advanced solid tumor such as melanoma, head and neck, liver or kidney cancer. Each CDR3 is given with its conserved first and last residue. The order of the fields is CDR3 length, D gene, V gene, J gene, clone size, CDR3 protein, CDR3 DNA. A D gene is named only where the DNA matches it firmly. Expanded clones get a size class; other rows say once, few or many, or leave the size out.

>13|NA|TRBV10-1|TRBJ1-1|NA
CASRGDGNTEAFF
TGCGCCAGCAGGGGGGACGGGAACACTGAAGCTTTCTTT
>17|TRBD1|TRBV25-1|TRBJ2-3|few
CASSEDGQGAADGTQYF
TGTGCCAGCAGTGAGGATGGACAGGGGGCGGCCGATGGGACGCAGTATTTT
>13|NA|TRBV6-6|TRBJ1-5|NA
CASSSEGHQPQHF
TGTGCCAGCAGTTCGGAGGGGCATCAGCCCCAGCATTTT
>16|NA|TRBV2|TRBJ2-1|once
CASSRTAGSAYNEQFF
TGTGCCAGCAGCCGCACAGCGGGCTCGGCGTACAATGAGCAGTTCTTC
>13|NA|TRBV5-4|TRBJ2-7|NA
CASSFDRSGEQYF
TGTGCCAGCAGCTTCGACAGAAGTGGCGAGCAGTACTTC
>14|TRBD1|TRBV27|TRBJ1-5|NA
CASTPYRGGQPQHF
TGTGCCAGCACCCCTTACAGGGGAGGGCAGCCCCAGCATTTT
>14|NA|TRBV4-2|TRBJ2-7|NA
CASSPWRGGHEQYF
TGTGCCAGCAGCCCTTGGAGGGGAGGTCACGAGCAGTACTTC
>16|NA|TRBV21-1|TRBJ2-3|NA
CASSKRIWRVGDTQYF
TGTGCCAGCAGCAAAAGGATCTGGCGGGTGGGAGATACGCAGTATTTT
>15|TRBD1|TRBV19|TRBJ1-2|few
CASSSTGSADYGYTF
TGTGCCAGTAGTTCGACAGGGAGCGCCGACTATGGCTACACCTTC
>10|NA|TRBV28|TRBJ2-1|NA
CASSQVEQFF
TGTGCCAGCAGTCAGGTCGAGCAGTTCTTC
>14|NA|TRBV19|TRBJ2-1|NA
CASSARGNYNEQFF
TGTGCCAGTAGTGCCCGGGGGAACTACAATGAGCAGTTCTTC
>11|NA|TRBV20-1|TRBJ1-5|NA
CSAKDGVAQHF
TGCAGTGCTAAAGATGGAGTGGCCCAGCATTTT
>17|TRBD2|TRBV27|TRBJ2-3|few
CASSLATSGGATDTQYF
TGTGCCAGCAGTTTAGCTACTAGCGGGGGGGCCACAGATACGCAGTATTTT
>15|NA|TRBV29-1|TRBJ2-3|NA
CSVDPNRGATDTQYF
TGCAGCGTTGACCCGAATCGGGGGGCCACAGATACGCAGTATTTT
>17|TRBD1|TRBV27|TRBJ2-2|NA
CASSSMGRGWGTGELFF
TGTGCCAGCAGTTCAATGGGCAGGGGGTGGGGCACCGGGGAGCTGTTTTTT
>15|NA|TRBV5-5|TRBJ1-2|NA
CASSPTDRPNYGYTF
TGTGCCAGCAGCCCAACTGACAGGCCTAACTATGGCTACACCTTC
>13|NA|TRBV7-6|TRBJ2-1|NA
CASSWGPYNEQFF
TGTGCCAGCAGCTGGGGGCCTTACAATGAGCAGTTCTTC
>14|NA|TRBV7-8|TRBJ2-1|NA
CASSLRSIDNEQFF
TGTGCCAGCAGCTTACGTAGTATTGACAATGAGCAGTTCTTC
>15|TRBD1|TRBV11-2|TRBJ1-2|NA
CASSFYGTGDYGYTF
TGTGCCAGCAGCTTCTACGGGACAGGGGACTATGGCTACACCTTC
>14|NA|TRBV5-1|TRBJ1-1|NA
CASSLDGPNTEAFF
TGCGCCAGCAGCTTGGACGGACCGAACACTGAAGCTTTCTTT
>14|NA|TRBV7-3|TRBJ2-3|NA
CATSERADTDTQYF
TGTGCCACTTCTGAGCGGGCCGACACAGATACGCAGTATTTT
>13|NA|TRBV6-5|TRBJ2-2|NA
CATWTLNTGELFF
TGTGCCACCTGGACGTTGAACACCGGGGAGCTGTTTTTT